This record concerns one T cell receptor (beta chain) sequence. What this receptor recognizes is not known. Per-base quality was not reported, and no clone a single base away is much larger than it. Library preparation was by the immunoSEQ multiplex PCR assay. TCRdb took this table from immuneACCESS and kept in-frame rearrangements with V and J called. Such tables lack part of the clones; where checked against another copy, unresolved V genes explain under half of the gap, and the rest is unexplained. The sample table lists over 55,000 clones, just over 90% of them with a count of one. 3% of the sample lies in the top ten. This entry is derived from a study of T cells after somatic rescue of genetic block (dated by TCRdb to 2020 to 2021). With regard to the full study: The study assessed how robust, over the long term, a T-cell system was when the system had developed through somatic rescue of a genetic block in T-cell development.

From the cysteine up to the phenylalanine, the CDR3 has a length of 15 residues. This entry keeps only the CDR3 DNA: 45 bases, framed from base 1. Ends trimmed: V by 4 bases, J by 7 bases; bases unmatched to a gene: 9. Via the germline V gene, CDR1 is SGHAT and CDR2 FQNNGV. The sequenced sample was peripheral blood mononuclear cells (PBMCs). The clonotype originates from a man aged 40-55 years. The chain employs TRBV11-2 and TRBJ1-4, with 7 bases aligning to TRBD1. CDR3 reads: CASSYNRGRSEKLFF. The DNA is as follows: TGTGCCAGCAGCTACAACAGGGGCAGGAGTGAAAAACTGTTTTTT.